The source of this T cell receptor beta chain is a study of blood T cell repertoires in COVID-19. The overall study: Sites in the United States, Italy and Spain provided acute and convalescent COVID-19 samples. Sample material is recorded as cDNA or gDNA derived from T cells, B-cell-depleted T cells, or PBMCs.

Germline CDR1 reads SGDLS; CDR2 reads YYNGEE. Trimming removed 5 bases at V and 2 bases at J, with 16 bases between. CDR3 length: 15 residues. In the original processing: Estimates of nucleated cell counts were drawn from the amplification of reference gene primers. Produced via immunoSEQ multiplex PCR; TCRdb's table is partial and in-frame only. V and J calls and clone size are copied from that table; D and trimming were computed from the DNA. The data hold about 66,000 clones, with about 91% observed a single time. The V call is TRBV9, the J call TRBJ1-1, with D unclear. Sequencing used peripheral blood. The TCR sequence derives from a woman in her 70s with acute or convalescent COVID-19. This CDR3 is CASSRSGLPNTEAFF. Written as DNA, the CDR3 is TGTGCCAGCAGTCGTTCTGGACTTCCAAACACTGAAGCTTTCTTT.